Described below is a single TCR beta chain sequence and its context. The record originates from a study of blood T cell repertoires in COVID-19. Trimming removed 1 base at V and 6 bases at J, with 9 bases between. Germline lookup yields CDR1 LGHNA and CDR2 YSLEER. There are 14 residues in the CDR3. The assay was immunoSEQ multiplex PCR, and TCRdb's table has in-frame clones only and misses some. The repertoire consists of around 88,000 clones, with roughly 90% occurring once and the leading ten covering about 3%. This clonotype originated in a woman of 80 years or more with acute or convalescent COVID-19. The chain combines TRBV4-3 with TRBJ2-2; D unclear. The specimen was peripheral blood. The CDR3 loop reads CASSQVPQAGELFF. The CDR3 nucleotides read TGCGCCAGCAGCCAAGTACCCCAGGCCGGGGAGCTGTTTTTT.